This T cell receptor (beta chain) comes out of a study of identical twins. This clonotype came up many times. The antigen is not known. TCRdb called the 5' RACE reads again in MiXCR, with one record for every CDR3 protein. There are 130,000 to 150,000 distinct CDR3 sequences in the sample; around 3.4% occur only once, and more than 6.5% lies in the top ten. The V end lost 0 bases, the J end lost 5 bases, and 12 bases lay between the germline ends. This CDR3 spans 15 amino acids. Germline CDR1 and CDR2: MNHEY and SVGAGI. Study-wide results and caveats: Out-of-frame beta sequences exhibited a weaker degree of excess twin sharing.

The sample consisted of memory T cells sorted from blood. The sequence came from a man aged 18 to 30 in good health. The chain uses TRBV6-5 and TRBJ2-3, with D tentatively TRBD1 or TRBD2 (6 bases each). The CDR3 DNA reads TGTGCCAGCAGTTACTCGCGGGACAACATAGATACGCAGTATTTT. Translated: CASSYSRDNIDTQYF.